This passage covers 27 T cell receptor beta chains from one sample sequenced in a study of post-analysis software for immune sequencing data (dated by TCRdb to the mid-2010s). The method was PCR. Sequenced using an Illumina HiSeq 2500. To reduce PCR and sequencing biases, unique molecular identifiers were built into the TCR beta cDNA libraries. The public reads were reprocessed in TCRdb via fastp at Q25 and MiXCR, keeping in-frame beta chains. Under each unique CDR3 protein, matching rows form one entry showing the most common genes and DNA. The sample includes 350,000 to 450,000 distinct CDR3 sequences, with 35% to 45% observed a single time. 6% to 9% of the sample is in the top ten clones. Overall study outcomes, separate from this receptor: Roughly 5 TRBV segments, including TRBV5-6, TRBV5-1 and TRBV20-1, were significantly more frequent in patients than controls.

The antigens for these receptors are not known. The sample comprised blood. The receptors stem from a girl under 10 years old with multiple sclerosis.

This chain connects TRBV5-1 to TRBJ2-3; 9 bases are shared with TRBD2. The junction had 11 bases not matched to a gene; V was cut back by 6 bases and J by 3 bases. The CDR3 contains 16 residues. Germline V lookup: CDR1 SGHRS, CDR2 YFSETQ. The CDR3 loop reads CASTGGPGLATDTQYF. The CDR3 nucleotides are TGCGCCAGCACTGGGGGCCCGGGACTAGCAACAGATACGCAGTATTTT.

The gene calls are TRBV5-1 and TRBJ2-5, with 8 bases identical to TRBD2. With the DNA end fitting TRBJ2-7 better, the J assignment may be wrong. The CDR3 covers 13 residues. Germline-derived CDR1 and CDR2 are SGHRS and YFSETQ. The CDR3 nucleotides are TGCGCCAGCAGGAGACTAGCGAGCTACGAGCAGTACTTC. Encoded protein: CASRRLASYEQYF.

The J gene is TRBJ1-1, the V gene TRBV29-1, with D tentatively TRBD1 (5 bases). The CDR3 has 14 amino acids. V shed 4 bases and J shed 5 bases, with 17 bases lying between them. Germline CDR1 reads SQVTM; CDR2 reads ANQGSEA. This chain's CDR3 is CSVVEGALRTEAFF. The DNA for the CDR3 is TGCAGCGTTGTCGAAGGGGCCCTGAGAACTGAAGCTTTCTTT.

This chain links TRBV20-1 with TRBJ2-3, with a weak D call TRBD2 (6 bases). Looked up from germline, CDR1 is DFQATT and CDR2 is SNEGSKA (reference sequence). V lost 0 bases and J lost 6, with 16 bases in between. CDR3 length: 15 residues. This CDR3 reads CSARDQQLAADTQYF. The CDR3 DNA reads TGCAGTGCTAGAGATCAGCAACTAGCAGCCGATACGCAGTATTTT.

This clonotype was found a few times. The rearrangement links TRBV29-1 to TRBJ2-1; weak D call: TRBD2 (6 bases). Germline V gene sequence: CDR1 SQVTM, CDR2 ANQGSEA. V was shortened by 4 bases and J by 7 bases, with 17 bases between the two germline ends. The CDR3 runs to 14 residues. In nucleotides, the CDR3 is TGCAGCGTTGTTGGGGTGGGGAGCGGGAATGAGCAGTTCTTC. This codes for CSVVGVGSGNEQFF.

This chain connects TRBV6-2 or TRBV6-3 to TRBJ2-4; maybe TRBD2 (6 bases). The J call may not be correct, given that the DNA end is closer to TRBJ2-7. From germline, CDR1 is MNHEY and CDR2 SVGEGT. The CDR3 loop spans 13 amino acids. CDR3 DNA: TGTGCCAGCAGTTATAGAGGGAGGTACGAGCAGTACTTC. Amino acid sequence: CASSYRGRYEQYF.

The CDR3 sequence is CASSLGSGNYGYTF. The CDR3 DNA reads as TGTGCCAGCAGCTTAGGGAGCGGTAACTATGGCTACACCTTC. The chain is built from TRBV7-9 and TRBJ1-2; D ambiguous. The CDR3 is 14 residues long. Germline V gene lookup returns CDR1 SEHNR and CDR2 FQNEAQ (reference sequence). V was shortened by 1 base and J by 1 base, with 7 bases between the two germline ends.

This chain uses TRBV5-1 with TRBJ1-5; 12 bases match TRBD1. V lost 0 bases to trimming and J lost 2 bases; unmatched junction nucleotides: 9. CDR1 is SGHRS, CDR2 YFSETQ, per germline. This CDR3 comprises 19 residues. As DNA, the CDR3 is TGCGCCAGCAGCTTGGTCCGGGGCGGGACAGGGGGCTGCAATCAGCCCCAGCATTTT. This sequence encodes CASSLVRGGTGGCNQPQHF.

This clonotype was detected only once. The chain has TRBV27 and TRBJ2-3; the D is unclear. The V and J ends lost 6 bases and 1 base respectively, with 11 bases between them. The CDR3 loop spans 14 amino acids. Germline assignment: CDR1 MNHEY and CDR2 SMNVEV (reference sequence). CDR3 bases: TGTGCCAGCAGCCTGGTGAGGCGCACAGATACGCAGTATTTT. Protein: CASSLVRRTDTQYF.

In nucleotides, the CDR3 is TGCGCCAGCAGCCGGGAGGGTAGGGAAACGGATACGCAGTATTTT. Translation gives CASSREGRETDTQYF. The chain recombines TRBV4-3 with TRBJ2-3, with 7 bases aligning to TRBD2. With 4 bases clipped from V and 6 bases from J, the junction kept 10 bases outside the gene matches. The CDR3 totals 15 residues. Germline V CDR1 and CDR2: LGHNA, YSLEER.

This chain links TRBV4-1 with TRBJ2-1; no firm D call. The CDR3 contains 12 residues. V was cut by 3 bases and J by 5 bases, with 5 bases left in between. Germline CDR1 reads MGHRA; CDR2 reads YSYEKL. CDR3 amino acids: CASSHLNNEQFF. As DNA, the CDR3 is TGCGCCAGCAGCCACCTCAACAATGAGCAGTTCTTC.

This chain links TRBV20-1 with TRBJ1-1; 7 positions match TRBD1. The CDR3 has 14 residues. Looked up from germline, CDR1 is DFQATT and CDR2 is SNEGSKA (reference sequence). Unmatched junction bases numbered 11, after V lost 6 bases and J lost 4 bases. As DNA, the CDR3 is TGCAGTGCGGCAAACAGGGGCGGGGGCACTGAAGCTTTCTTT. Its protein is CSAANRGGGTEAFF.

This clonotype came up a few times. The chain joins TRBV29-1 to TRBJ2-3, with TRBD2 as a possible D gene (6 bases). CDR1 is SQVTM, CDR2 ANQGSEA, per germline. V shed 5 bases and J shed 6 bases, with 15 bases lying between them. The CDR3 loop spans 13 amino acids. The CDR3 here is CSVRDSLTDTQYF. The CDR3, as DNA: TGCAGCGTTCGGGACTCCTTAACCGATACGCAGTATTTT.

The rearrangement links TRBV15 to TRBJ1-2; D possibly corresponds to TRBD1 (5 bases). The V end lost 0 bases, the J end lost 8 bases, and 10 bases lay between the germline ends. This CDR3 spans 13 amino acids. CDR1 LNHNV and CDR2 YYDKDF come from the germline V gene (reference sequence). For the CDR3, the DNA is TGTGCCACCAGCAGAGATCGGGCAGGGGGCTACACCTTC. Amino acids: CATSRDRAGGYTF.

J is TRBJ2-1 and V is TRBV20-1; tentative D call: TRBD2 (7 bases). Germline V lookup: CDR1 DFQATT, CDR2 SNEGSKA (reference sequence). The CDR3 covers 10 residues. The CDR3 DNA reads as TGCAGCGTTCCGGGGGCGGGGGAGTTCTTC. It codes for CSVPGAGEFF.

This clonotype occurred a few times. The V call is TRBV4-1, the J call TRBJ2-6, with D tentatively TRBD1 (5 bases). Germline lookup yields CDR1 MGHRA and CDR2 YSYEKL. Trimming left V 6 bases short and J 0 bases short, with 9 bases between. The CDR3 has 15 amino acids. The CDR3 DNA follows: TGCGCCAGCAGACAGGTCTTCTCTGGGGCCAACGTCCTGACTTTC. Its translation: CASRQVFSGANVLTF.

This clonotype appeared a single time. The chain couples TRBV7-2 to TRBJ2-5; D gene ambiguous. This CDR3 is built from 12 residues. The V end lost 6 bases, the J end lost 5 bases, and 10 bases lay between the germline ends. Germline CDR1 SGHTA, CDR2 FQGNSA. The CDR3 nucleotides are TGTGCCAGCAGTCAATCCGCGGAGACCCAGTACTTC. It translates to CASSQSAETQYF.

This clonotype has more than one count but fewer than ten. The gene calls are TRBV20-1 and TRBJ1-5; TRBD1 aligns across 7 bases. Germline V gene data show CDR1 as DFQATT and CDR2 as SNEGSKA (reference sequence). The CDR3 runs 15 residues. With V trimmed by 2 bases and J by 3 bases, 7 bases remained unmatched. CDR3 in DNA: TGCAGTGCTAGAAGTCTGGACAGGCTCAATCAGCCCCAGCATTTT. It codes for CSARSLDRLNQPQHF.

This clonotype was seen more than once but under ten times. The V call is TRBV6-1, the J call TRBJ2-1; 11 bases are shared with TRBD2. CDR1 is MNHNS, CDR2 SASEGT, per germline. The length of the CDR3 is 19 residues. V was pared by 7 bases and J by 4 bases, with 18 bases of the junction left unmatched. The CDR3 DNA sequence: TGTGCCAGCAAGCGGGCTAGCGGGAGGCATACCGCCCCGTACAATGAGCAGTTCTTC. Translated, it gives CASKRASGRHTAPYNEQFF.

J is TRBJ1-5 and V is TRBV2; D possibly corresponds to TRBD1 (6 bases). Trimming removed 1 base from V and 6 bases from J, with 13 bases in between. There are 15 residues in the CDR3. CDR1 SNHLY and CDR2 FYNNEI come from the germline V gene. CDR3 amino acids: CASSEVVQGGQPQHF. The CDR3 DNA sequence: TGTGCCAGCAGTGAAGTCGTACAGGGAGGTCAGCCCCAGCATTTT.

CDR3 amino acids: CASSYAGQGAYEQYF. CDR3 nucleotides: TGTGCCAGCAGTTATGCGGGACAGGGAGCCTACGAGCAGTACTTC. J is TRBJ2-7 and V is TRBV6-5, with 9 bases lining up with TRBD1. This CDR3 has 15 amino acids. Germline CDR1 and CDR2: MNHEY and SVGAGI. V gave up 3 bases and J gave up 2 bases; unmatched junction bases: 5.

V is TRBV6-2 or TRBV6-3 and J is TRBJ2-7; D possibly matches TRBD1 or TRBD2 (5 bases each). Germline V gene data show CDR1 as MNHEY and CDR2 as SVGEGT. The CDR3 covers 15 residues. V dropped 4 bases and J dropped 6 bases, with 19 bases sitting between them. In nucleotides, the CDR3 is TGTGCCAGCAGTTCTTCCGGGACCCTTGCGGTCGAGCAGTACTTC. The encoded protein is CASSSSGTLAVEQYF.

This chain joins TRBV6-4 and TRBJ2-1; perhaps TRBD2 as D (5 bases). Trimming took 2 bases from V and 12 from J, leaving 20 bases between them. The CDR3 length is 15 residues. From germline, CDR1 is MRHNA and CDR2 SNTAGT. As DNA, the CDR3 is TGTGCCAGCAGTGACGGTCCGGTCCCCCTACGGGGGCAGTTCTTC. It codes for CASSDGPVPLRGQFF.

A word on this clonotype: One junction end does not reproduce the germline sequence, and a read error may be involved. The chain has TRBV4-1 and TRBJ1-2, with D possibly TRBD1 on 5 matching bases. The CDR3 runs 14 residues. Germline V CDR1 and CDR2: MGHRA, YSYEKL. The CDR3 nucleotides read TGCGCCAACAGCCAAGCATTAACAGGCTATGGCTACACCTTC. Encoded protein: CANSQALTGYGYTF.

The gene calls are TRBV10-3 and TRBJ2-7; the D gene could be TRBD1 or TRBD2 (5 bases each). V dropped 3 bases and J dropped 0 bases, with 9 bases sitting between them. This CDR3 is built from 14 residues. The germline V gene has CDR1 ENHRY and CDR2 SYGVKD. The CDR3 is CAISEGDGSYEQYF. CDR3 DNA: TGTGCCATCAGTGAAGGGGACGGCTCCTACGAGCAGTACTTC.

In nucleotides, the CDR3 is TGCAGTGCTCTCCCCCTAAGACAACCGCAAGAGACCCAGTACTTC. Translation gives CSALPLRQPQETQYF. The chain joins TRBV20-1 to TRBJ2-5; D is unresolved. Trimming removed 5 bases at V and 2 bases at J, with 18 bases between. The germline gives CDR1 DFQATT, CDR2 SNEGSKA (reference sequence). The CDR3 has 15 residues.

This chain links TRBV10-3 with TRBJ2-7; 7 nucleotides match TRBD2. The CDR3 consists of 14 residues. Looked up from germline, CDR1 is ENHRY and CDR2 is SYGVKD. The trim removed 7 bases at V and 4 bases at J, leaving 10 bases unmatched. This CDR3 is CAINPGLREYEQYF. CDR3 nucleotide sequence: TGTGCCATCAATCCGGGACTAAGAGAGTACGAGCAGTACTTC.